These 22 T cell receptor beta chains came from one sample sequenced in a study of vaccination and CD4 T cells after COVID-19. CD4+ T cells that had been cultured provided DNA sequenced with the Oncomine TCR Beta short-read assay. TCRdb re-derived calls from the PCR reads in MiXCR, one entry per CDR3 protein. The sample records about 23,000 distinct CDR3 sequences, roughly 58% being singletons. The treatment was: roughly nine-day PBMC culture with coronavirus spike peptide pools or control peptides (ViraFEST assay). Their cognate antigens are unknown. The sample was CD4+ T cells from blood, cultured in vitro. The origin of the receptors is a human donor who had recovered from COVID-19.

The V and J genes are TRBV28 and TRBJ2-1; D is possibly TRBD1 or TRBD2 (6 bases each). V was trimmed by 6 bases and J by 3 bases, leaving 21 bases between them. The CDR3 loop spans 17 amino acids. Germline loops: CDR1 MDHEN, CDR2 SYDVKM. The CDR3 sequence is CASSLPPRGGIYNEQFF. The CDR3 DNA reads TGTGCCAGCAGCCTACCCCCGCGAGGGGGGATCTACAATGAGCAGTTCTTC. The full variable domain, rest sourced from reference TRBV28 and TRBJ2-1, is DVKVTQSSRYLVKRTGEKVFLECVQDMDHENMFWYRQDPGLGLRLIYFSYDVKMKEKGDIPEGYSVSREKKERFSLILESASTNQTSMYLCASSLPPRGGIYNEQFFGPGTRLTVL.

This clonotype was observed a few times. The rearrangement joins TRBV20-1 to TRBJ1-1; 8 nucleotides match TRBD1. This CDR3 has 14 residues. Germline assignment: CDR1 DFQATT and CDR2 SNEGSKA (reference sequence). Losses at the gene ends were 2 bases for V and 4 bases for J; bases not matched to a gene: 6. The CDR3 loop reads CSARRTGTITEAFF. Here the CDR3 DNA reads TGCAGTGCTAGAAGGACAGGGACGATCACTGAAGCTTTCTTT.

This chain links TRBV7-2 with TRBJ2-3; TRBD2 agrees at 12 bases. This CDR3 has 17 amino acids. In germline, CDR1 is SGHTA, CDR2 FQGNSA. With V trimmed by 0 bases and J by 2 bases, 3 bases remained unmatched. DNA for the CDR3: TGTGCCAGCAGCTTAGCGCCTAGCGGGGGGGCCACAGATACGCAGTATTTT. Protein product: CASSLAPSGGATDTQYF. The entire variable domain, with the rest obtained from reference TRBV7-2 and TRBJ2-3, is as follows: GAGVSQSPSNKVTEKGKDVELRCDPISGHTALYWYRQSLGQGLEFLIYFQGNSAPDKSGLPSDRFSAERTGGSVSTLTIQRTQQEDSAVYLCASSLAPSGGATDTQYFGPGTRLTVL.

The sample holds a few counts of this clonotype. Here the CDR3 reads CASSLGEQTEAFF. For the CDR3, the DNA is TGTGCCAGCAGCTTAGGGGAGCAGACTGAAGCTTTCTTT. The V gene is TRBV7-8, the J gene TRBJ1-1; D ambiguous. This CDR3 spans 13 amino acids. Germline CDR1 and CDR2: SGHVS and FQNEAQ. The germline V and J ends were trimmed by 1 base and 5 bases, with 8 bases remaining between them.

This rearrangement joins TRBV30 to TRBJ2-7; tentatively, D is TRBD2 (5 bases). Germline CDR1 GTSNPN, CDR2 SVGIG (reference sequence). The V gene lost 0 bases and the J gene lost 2 bases, with 11 bases spanning the gap. The CDR3 is 14 amino acids. CDR3 amino acids: CAWSVLGDTYEQYF. Here the CDR3 DNA reads TGTGCCTGGAGTGTACTAGGAGATACCTACGAGCAGTACTTC.

A few counts support this clonotype. The chain combines TRBV20-1 with TRBJ1-2; D not certain. Germline CDR1 and CDR2: DFQATT and SNEGSKA (reference sequence). The V end lost 6 bases, the J end lost 0 bases, and 8 bases lay between the germline ends. CDR3 size: 12 residues. In nucleotides, the CDR3 is TGCAGTGCGCGGACCTCTAACTATGGCTACACCTTC. This codes for CSARTSNYGYTF.

CDR3 coding DNA: TGTGCCACCAGCAGAGATCAGGGGGCGAACAACAATGAGCAGTTCTTC. Its protein is CATSRDQGANNNEQFF. The chain is built from TRBV15 and TRBJ2-1; 8 bases are a match to TRBD1. Losses at the gene ends were 0 bases for V and 5 bases for J; bases not matched to a gene: 6. The CDR3 contains 16 residues. Per the germline V gene, CDR1 is LNHNV and CDR2 is YYDKDF (reference sequence).

The J gene is TRBJ2-5, the V gene TRBV7-2; D remains unclear. The V end lost 5 bases, the J end lost 5 bases, and 9 bases lay between the germline ends. Germline V CDR1 and CDR2: SGHTA, FQGNSA. This CDR3 spans 12 amino acids. CDR3 DNA sequence: TGTGCCAGCAGCCAGTCCCGGGAGACCCAGTACTTC. Residues: CASSQSRETQYF.

V usage is TRBV7-2 and J usage is TRBJ2-7, with 7 positions matching TRBD1. The CDR3 is 14 amino acids. V lost 2 bases and J lost 7; bases outside the gene matches: 8. Germline CDR1 SGHTA, CDR2 FQGNSA. CDR3 in amino acids: CASSLRQGSGEQYF. The CDR3 nucleotides are TGTGCCAGCAGCTTACGACAGGGCTCGGGTGAGCAGTACTTC. Supplemented by reference TRBV7-2 and TRBJ2-7, the full variable domain reads GAGVSQSPSNKVTEKGKDVELRCDPISGHTALYWYRQSLGQGLEFLIYFQGNSAPDKSGLPSDRFSAERTGGSVSTLTIQRTQQEDSAVYLCASSLRQGSGEQYFGPGTRLTVT.

The chain couples TRBV20-1 to TRBJ2-1; D unclear. Between the trimmed V and J ends, which lost 1 base and 5 bases, there was a span of 15 bases. Germline CDR1 DFQATT, CDR2 SNEGSKA (reference sequence). The CDR3 totals 15 residues. This CDR3 reads CSARGIQVVHNEQFF. The CDR3 DNA follows: TGCAGTGCTAGAGGTATCCAGGTCGTCCACAATGAGCAGTTCTTC.

The table lists this clonotype with a few counts. The chain carries TRBV19 and TRBJ1-6; a weak D match, TRBD1 (5 bases). Germline V gives CDR1 LNHDA, CDR2 SQIVND (reference sequence). This CDR3 is 13 amino acids long. V lost 3 bases and J lost 7, with 7 bases in between. In DNA form, the CDR3 reads TGTGCCAGTAGTATTGACAGAAATTCACCCCTCCACTTT. Protein sequence: CASSIDRNSPLHF.

The chain combines TRBV6-2 or TRBV6-3 with TRBJ2-7, with 16 bases aligning to TRBD2. This CDR3 comprises 15 residues. V lost 7 bases to trimming and J lost 4 bases; unmatched junction nucleotides: 4. CDR1 is MNHEY, CDR2 SVGEGT, per germline. CDR3 nucleotide sequence: TGTGCCAGCACGGGACTAGCGGGGGGGCCATACGAGCAGTACTTC. Translation: CASTGLAGGPYEQYF.

The V gene is TRBV7-9, the J gene TRBJ2-3, with 9 bases identical to TRBD1. Germline V gene data show CDR1 as SEHNR and CDR2 as FQNEAQ (reference sequence). After removal of 3 bases from V and 4 bases from J, the junction contained 2 bases not matched to a gene. CDR3 size: 14 residues. The CDR3 nucleotides read TGTGCCAGCAGCTTCGACAGGGGGTCAGATACGCAGTATTTT. Translating gives CASSFDRGSDTQYF. The complete variable domain, with remaining parts taken from reference TRBV7-9 and TRBJ2-3, reads DTGVSQNPRHKITKRGQNVTFRCDPISEHNRLYWYRQTLGQGPEFLTYFQNEAQLEKSRLLSDRFSAERPKGSFSTLEIQRTEQGDSAMYLCASSFDRGSDTQYFGPGTRLTVL.

The chain links TRBV6-1 to TRBJ1-5; a possible D gene is TRBD1 (5 bases). The ends were cut back, 2 bases at V and 0 bases at J, with 8 bases in the middle. CDR3 size: 15 residues. The germline CDR1 and CDR2 sequences are MNHNS and SASEGT. CDR3 DNA sequence: TGTGCCAGCAGTGAAACAGGTAATAGCAATCAGCCCCAGCATTTT. Protein product: CASSETGNSNQPQHF.

This clonotype has more than one count but fewer than ten. The V call is TRBV11-2, the J call TRBJ1-1, with D hard to call. The germline gives CDR1 SGHAT, CDR2 FQNNGV. V shed 4 bases and J shed 2 bases, with 8 bases lying between them. The CDR3 extends over 13 amino acids. CDR3 sequence reads: CASSWTANTEAFF. The CDR3 bases are TGTGCCAGCAGCTGGACTGCAAACACTGAAGCTTTCTTT.

A few counts support this clonotype. The chain employs TRBV20-1 and TRBJ1-3; tentative D call: TRBD1 (6 bases). The CDR3 covers 13 residues. Germline V CDR1 and CDR2: DFQATT, SNEGSKA (reference sequence). Trimming removed 6 bases from V and 0 bases from J, with 9 bases in between. The CDR3, as DNA: TGCAGTGCAGGAGGGGGCTCTGGAAACACCATATATTTT. Translating it yields CSAGGGSGNTIYF.

The chain combines TRBV7-8 with TRBJ2-3; no clear D. CDR3 length: 18 amino acids. Trimming shortened V by 0 bases and J by 0 bases, and 16 bases separated the two germline ends. In germline, CDR1 is SGHVS, CDR2 FQNEAQ. The CDR3 here is CASSLALWNTTSTDTQYF. As DNA, the CDR3 is TGTGCCAGCAGCTTAGCTTTGTGGAACACGACTAGCACAGATACGCAGTATTTT. Using reference TRBV7-8 and TRBJ2-3 for the parts outside the CDR3, the full variable domain is GAGVSQSPRYKVAKRGQDVALRCDPISGHVSLFWYQQALGQGPEFLTYFQNEAQLDKSGLPSDRFFAERPEGSVSTLKIQRTQQEDSAVYLCASSLALWNTTSTDTQYFGPGTRLTVL.

The chain links TRBV7-6 to TRBJ2-2, with 11 bases matching TRBD2. The CDR3 loop spans 17 amino acids. Germline trimming cut 0 bases from V and 1 base from J; bases unmatched to any gene: 1. Germline lookup yields CDR1 SGHVS and CDR2 FNYEAQ. The CDR3: CASSLALAGGNTGELFF. CDR3 sequence (DNA): TGTGCCAGCAGCTTAGCGCTAGCGGGGGGGAACACCGGGGAGCTGTTTTTT.

This clonotype was seen only a few times. The junction and the germline gene differ at one end; a read error may be behind it. The chain carries TRBV7-9 and TRBJ2-2; unclear D gene. The CDR3 extends over 14 amino acids. The germline CDR1 and CDR2 sequences are SEHNR and FQNEAQ (reference sequence). The CDR3 is CASSLEGRTGELFF. DNA for the CDR3: TGTGCTAGCAGCTTAGAAGGCAGAACCGGGGAGCTGTTTTTT.

The gene calls are TRBV20-1 and TRBJ2-2; tentatively, D is TRBD1 or TRBD2 (5 bases each). Germline V gene data show CDR1 as DFQATT and CDR2 as SNEGSKA (reference sequence). Trimming stripped 3 bases from V and 6 bases from J, with 8 bases between. The CDR3 spans 12 residues. CDR3 nucleotide sequence: TGCAGTGCTAGCCGGGGCGCCGGGGAGCTGTTTTTT. It specifies CSASRGAGELFF.

This chain links TRBV12-3 or TRBV12-4 with TRBJ2-7; D remains ambiguous. V was trimmed by 1 base and J by 1 base, leaving 17 bases between them. The CDR3 sequence is 17 residues long. The CDR3 loop is CASSLGSSLRVSYEQYF. The CDR3 nucleotides are TGTGCCAGCAGTTTAGGCAGTTCCCTAAGGGTTTCCTACGAGCAGTACTTC.

The chain carries TRBV7-2 and TRBJ1-1, with D unresolved. The V and J ends lost 7 bases and 0 bases respectively, with 9 bases between them. CDR1 is SGHTA and CDR2 is FQGNSA in the germline V gene. This CDR3 comprises 13 residues. The CDR3 DNA is TGTGCCAGCAAATCGACGATGAACACTGAAGCTTTCTTT. It yields the protein CASKSTMNTEAFF.